The next 16 T cell receptor beta chains were all read from a single sample in a study of blood T cell repertoires in COVID-19. Here immunoSEQ multiplex PCR was the method, and the copy in TCRdb shows in-frame clones only, minus some. In the table there are a few hundred thousand clones, around 90% of which are singletons. The sample consisted of peripheral blood. All receptors come from a woman between 50 and 59 years old who had recovered from COVID-19.

The chain joins TRBV7-8 to TRBJ1-3, with 9 bases matching TRBD1. The CDR3 consists of 16 residues. Trimming cost V 4 bases and J 0 bases; bases outside gene matches: 4. Germline values: CDR1 SGHVS, CDR2 FQNEAQ. In nucleotides, the CDR3 is TGTGCCAGCAGCTGGACAGGGGTCGACTCTGGAAACACCATATATTTT. Translation: CASSWTGVDSGNTIYF.

This rearrangement joins TRBV4-1 to TRBJ2-1; maybe TRBD2 (6 bases). The CDR3 covers 17 residues. CDR1 is MGHRA, CDR2 YSYEKL, per germline. V was clipped by 4 bases and J by 0 bases, with 16 bases between them. Here the CDR3 reads CASSLTPGLNSYNEQFF. In DNA, the CDR3 is TGCGCCAGCAGCCTAACTCCGGGACTCAACTCCTACAATGAGCAGTTCTTC.

The rearrangement joins TRBV18 to TRBJ1-1, with 8 bases lining up with TRBD1. Germline trimming cut 5 bases from V and 0 bases from J; bases unmatched to any gene: 5. The length of the CDR3 is 15 residues. CDR1 and CDR2 from the germline V gene are KGHSH and LQKENI. CDR3 nucleotide sequence: TGTGCCAGCTCATTCCGACAGGGGTTGAACACTGAAGCTTTCTTT. It translates to CASSFRQGLNTEAFF. The full variable domain, in which reference TRBV18 and TRBJ1-1 provide the parts outside the CDR3, is NAGVMQNPRHLVRRRGQEARLRCSPMKGHSHVYWYRQLPEEGLKFMVYLQKENIIDESGMPKERFSAEFPKEGPSILRIQQVVRGDSAAYFCASSFRQGLNTEAFFGQGTRLTVV.

This clone has a single count. V and J are TRBV9 and TRBJ1-2; possibly TRBD1 for D (6 bases). Per the germline V gene, CDR1 is SGDLS and CDR2 is YYNGEE. V was shortened by 2 bases and J by 3 bases, with 11 bases between the two germline ends. The CDR3 consists of 14 residues. The DNA of the CDR3 is TGTGCCAGCAGCGTCCGATCAGGGGACTATGGCTACACCTTC. Translating gives CASSVRSGDYGYTF.

This chain uses TRBV10-3 with TRBJ1-5; D gene uncertain. The CDR3 length is 13 residues. In germline, CDR1 is ENHRY, CDR2 SYGVKD. V was shortened by 7 bases and J by 0 bases, with 7 bases between the two germline ends. The CDR3 region is CAIKSSSNQPQHF. The CDR3 DNA reads as TGTGCCATCAAGAGTAGTAGCAATCAGCCCCAGCATTTT.

The V call is TRBV27, the J call TRBJ1-3; D is undetermined. Germline assignment: CDR1 MNHEY and CDR2 SMNVEV (reference sequence). The CDR3 length is 14 residues. V was clipped by 8 bases and J by 0 bases, with 11 bases between them. This CDR3 is CASGSSNSGNTIYF. The CDR3 coding sequence is TGTGCCAGCGGCTCCAGTAACTCTGGAAACACCATATATTTT.

DNA of the CDR3: TGTGCCAGCAGCTGGACAGCCACTAATGAAAAACTGTTTTTT. As protein: CASSWTATNEKLFF. This chain connects TRBV5-5 to TRBJ1-4, with a weak D call TRBD1 (6 bases). Trimming shortened V by 3 bases and J by 2 bases, and 8 bases separated the two germline ends. The CDR3 sequence is 14 residues long. The V gene's germline CDR1 is SGHKS and CDR2 YYEKEE (reference sequence).

Of note for this clone: Germline is not matched at one junction end, which may reflect a read error. The chain is built from TRBV18 and TRBJ2-3; 13 bases match TRBD2. This CDR3 contains 16 residues. Germline values: CDR1 KGHSH, CDR2 LQKENI. DNA of the CDR3: TGTGCCAGCCCACCGACTAGCGGGAGGTTAGCAGATACGCAGTATTTT. Residues: CASPPTSGRLADTQYF.

The chain recombines TRBV9 with TRBJ2-7, with D hard to call. CDR1 and CDR2 (germline): SGDLS, YYNGEE. V was trimmed by 3 bases and J by 3 bases, leaving 4 bases between them. The CDR3 consists of 11 residues. The CDR3 DNA sequence: TGTGCCAGCAGCGCTAACTACGAGCAGTACTTC. This sequence encodes CASSANYEQYF.

The chain links TRBV28 to TRBJ1-1; D might be TRBD1 (5 bases). V was cut by 10 bases and J by 11 bases, with 14 bases left in between. The germline V gene has CDR1 MDHEN and CDR2 SYDVKM. The CDR3 length is 10 residues. The chain's CDR3 is CATRRGDAFF. For the CDR3, the DNA is TGTGCCACACGCCGGGGGGACGCTTTCTTT. Variable domain in full (rest from reference TRBV28 and TRBJ1-1): DVKVTQSSRYLVKRTGEKVFLECVQDMDHENMFWYRQDPGLGLRLIYFSYDVKMKEKGDIPEGYSVSREKKERFSLILESASTNQTSMYLCATRRGDAFFGQGTRLTVV.

V usage is TRBV7-2 and J usage is TRBJ2-3, with D unresolved. V lost 2 bases and J lost 1, with 4 bases in between. The CDR3 is 13 residues long. Germline values: CDR1 SGHTA, CDR2 FQGNSA. DNA for the CDR3: TGTGCCAGCAGCTTATTCGGCACAGATACGCAGTATTTT. This encodes CASSLFGTDTQYF. Variable domain in full (rest from reference TRBV7-2 and TRBJ2-3): GAGVSQSPSNKVTEKGKDVELRCDPISGHTALYWYRQSLGQGLEFLIYFQGNSAPDKSGLPSDRFSAERTGGSVSTLTIQRTQQEDSAVYLCASSLFGTDTQYFGPGTRLTVL.

The chain couples TRBV4-2 to TRBJ2-7; 7 bases are shared with TRBD1. Trimming removed 0 bases from V and 5 bases from J; junction bases left unmatched: 4. In germline, CDR1 is LGHNA, CDR2 YNFKEQ. The CDR3 covers 14 residues. The DNA of the CDR3 is TGTGCCAGCAGCCAAGATGACAGGGATCACGAGCAGTACTTC. It translates to CASSQDDRDHEQYF.

This chain uses TRBV6-6 with TRBJ1-6; tentative D call: TRBD1 (6 bases). There are 19 residues in the CDR3. CDR1 is MNHNY and CDR2 is SVGAGI in the germline V gene (reference sequence). Trimming left V 6 bases short and J 0 bases short, with 21 bases between. DNA of the CDR3: TGTGCCAGCAGCCACTACCGGACAGATTCGAGCTCCTATAATTCACCCCTCCACTTT. It translates to CASSHYRTDSSSYNSPLHF.

V gene TRBV7-9 combines with J gene TRBJ1-1; D unresolved. V was clipped by 5 bases and J by 8 bases, with 18 bases between them. CDR3 length equals 14 residues. Germline V lookup: CDR1 SEHNR, CDR2 FQNEAQ (reference sequence). CDR3 amino acids: CASSPPLIGSEAFF. The CDR3 DNA reads as TGTGCCAGCAGCCCGCCTTTGATCGGTTCCGAAGCTTTCTTT.

The rearrangement joins TRBV7-3 to TRBJ1-2; TRBD1 might be the D (5 bases). The CDR3 runs 13 residues. Germline V gives CDR1 SGHTA, CDR2 FQGTGA. V shed 0 bases and J shed 7 bases, with 9 bases lying between them. The CDR3 nucleotides read TGTGCCAGCAGCTTAACTCCGGGACTTGGCTACACCTTC. Translation gives CASSLTPGLGYTF.

This rearrangement joins TRBV5-8 to TRBJ2-7; 7 bases map to TRBD1. The CDR3 covers 14 residues. CDR1 and CDR2 from the germline V gene are SGHTS and YDEGEE. With 3 bases clipped from V and 0 bases from J, the junction kept 3 bases outside the gene matches. The CDR3 protein is CASSYGTDSYEQYF. The DNA for the CDR3 is TGTGCCAGCAGCTACGGGACAGACTCCTACGAGCAGTACTTC. The variable domain in full, completed from reference TRBV5-8 and TRBJ2-7, reads EAGVTQSPTHLIKTRGQQATLRCSPISGHTSVYWYQQALGLGLQFLLWYDEGEERNRGNFPPRFSGRQFPNYSSELNVNALELEDSALYLCASSYGTDSYEQYFGPGTRLTVT.